This T cell receptor beta chain stems from a study of shared clonotypes between healthy human individuals. In the study overall: Used for every donor were three CD4 naive, three CD4 memory, two CD8 naive and one CD8 memory plate. Broader study findings: The genetic and exposure-history diversity represented was limited by few donors.

Unmatched junction bases numbered 7, after V lost 4 bases and J lost 3 bases. CDR3 size: 15 residues. Germline CDR1 is SGDLS and CDR2 is YYNGEE. Authors' processing steps: ImmunoSEQ only sent back junction sequences with no quality scores, so filtering was done differently. Clones were read by immunoSEQ multiplex PCR, and TCRdb kept only the in-frame ones, dropping some. For V, J and clone size, that table is used; D and trimming come from the DNA. The table has millions of clones, around 96% seen once. Regarding this clone: Its antigen is still unknown.

Only CD45RO-negative cells positively selected for CCR7 counted as naive CD8 cells, so terminally differentiated effector memory CD45RA+ cells were excluded. Donors, healthy HIV-negative adults, lacked recent acute infections or vaccinations. The clonotype was recovered from a man between 18 and 29 years old in good health. The source material was naive CD8+ T cells sorted from blood. The V and J genes are TRBV9 and TRBJ2-7; 10 nucleotides line up with TRBD2. CDR3 sequence (DNA): TGTGCCAGCAGCCCTCTAGCGGGAGCGCTCTACGAGCAGTACTTC. Amino acid sequence: CASSPLAGALYEQYF.